The entry below gives a single TCR beta chain sequence along with its context. Its antigen has not been determined. The record has no base qualities; no much larger clone is one base away. The record originates from a study of T cell changes during pregnancy in multiple sclerosis (dated by TCRdb to about 2019). Notes on the research overall: In women with multiple sclerosis, the researchers looked at how the T cell repertoire shifted as pregnancy progressed.

Receptor libraries were prepared by the immunoSEQ multiplex PCR assay. Drawn from immuneACCESS, this table holds only the in-frame rearrangements with V and J called that TCRdb kept. Clones are partly lost; checked studies trace under half to an unresolved V gene and leave the rest unexplained. The sample records 45,000 to 60,000 clones, around 90% of which are singletons. About 2% of the sample comes from the top ten. V loses 3 bases of germline sequence and J loses 10 bases, and the interval between the two ends is 13 bases. Including the terminal cysteine and phenylalanine, the CDR3 comprises 13 residues. Only the CDR3 DNA is retained, 39 bases long and in frame from the first base. CDR1 and CDR2 are read off the germline V gene as MRHNA and SNTAGT.

This sequence uses TRBV6-4 and TRBJ2-1; the D gene is not confidently resolved. The sequence was obtained from a female donor with multiple sclerosis, enrolled in a pregnancy study. Sequences were derived from peripheral blood, sampled in the first trimester of pregnancy. The CDR3 region has the sequence CASSEAVHLEQFF. In nucleotides, the sequence is TGTGCCAGCAGTGAGGCTGTACACCTCGAGCAGTTCTTC.